This TCR beta chain appears in the sequencing data of a study of blood T cell repertoires in COVID-19 (TCRdb year 2020). Broadly, across the study: Samples from collaborators originated in the United States, Italy and Spain and spanned both the acute and convalescent phases of COVID-19. The material from the prospective study consisted of cDNA or gDNA derived from T cells, B-cell-depleted T cells, or PBMCs. The dataset comprised deeply sampled blood TCRbeta repertoires from subjects exposed to, actively infected with, or recovered from COVID-19. The repertoires were made available in a free public database intended to serve as a resource for research on the immune response to SARS-CoV-2. Samples were obtained from the ongoing ImmuneRACE study (first 160 participants) and from 1,254 subjects provided by 6 global collaborators. Sample metadata almost always included a de-identified subject ID, COVID-19 status, age in years and sex. Where HLA class I and class II types were available, the types were taken from metadata supplied by the sample provider, not from assay-based typing.

TCRbeta CDR3 regions were amplified from genomic DNA by means of the immunoSEQ Assay, a bias-controlled multiplex PCR. The original pipeline was this. Within the assay, amplification of reference gene primers was used to estimate how many nucleated cells each sample contained. To quantify the absolute abundance of each unique TCRbeta CDR3 rearrangement, sequence reads were collapsed and filtered. For each sample, productive Simpson clonality was calculated as the square root of Simpson's diversity index across productive rearrangements. TCRdb mirrors the immuneACCESS table, restricted to in-frame sequences. Some clones are absent from its copies; in checked studies, under half trace to an unresolved V gene, and the reason for the others is unknown. V, J and clone size are taken as reported in that table, and D and trimming were inferred from the DNA itself. Counted in this sample were approximately 100,000 clones; approximately 88% of them appeared once. Of the sample, roughly 17% is held by the ten largest clones.

Paper-wide results and their limitations: The quantity of clinical and demographic metadata differed by source and by participant and was supplied without curation.

V has 3 bases trimmed and J has 6 bases trimmed; junction bases matching no gene number 5. Inclusive of the bounding cysteine and phenylalanine, the CDR3 is 14 residues long. Only the CDR3 portion is preserved as DNA: 42 bases, with reading frame beginning at the first base. Per the germline V gene (reference sequence), LNHNV is the CDR1 and YYDKDF is the CDR2. Worth noting for this clone: Its antigen is still unknown. Base qualities are missing; no much larger clone stands one base away.

Whole blood was collected in K2EDTA tubes by collaborating institutions according to the institutions' own protocols. Collaborator samples were shipped for TCRbeta analysis as frozen whole blood, isolated PBMCs, or DNA extracted from either sample type. Here the chain combines TRBV15 and TRBJ2-7; 10 bases in between match TRBD1. Sequencing was performed on peripheral blood. This TCR derives from a woman aged 55-70 years with acute or convalescent COVID-19. The CDR3 has the sequence CATSRDRGLSEQYF. The base sequence is TGTGCCACCAGCAGGGACAGGGGGTTGAGCGAGCAGTACTTC.